One and the same sample provided the 22 T cell receptor beta chains below, sequenced in a study of Graves' ophthalmopathy and Graves' hyperthyroidism. Amplifying from RNA transcripts, the study obtained TCR beta CDR3 regions. RT-PCR with HTBI primers came first, then second-round multiplex PCR. TCRdb re-called the multiplex PCR reads with MiXCR, one entry per CDR3 protein. The sample carries some 1.1 million distinct CDR3 sequences, about 40% recorded once. The sequenced sample consisted of peripheral blood or thyroid tissue (not recorded which). The receptor source for this set is an adult man with Graves' hyperthyroidism.

The chain employs TRBV5-1 and TRBJ2-2, with D maybe TRBD2 (6 bases). This CDR3 has 14 residues. V lost 4 bases to trimming and J lost 5 bases, with 12 bases between them. The germline V gene has CDR1 SGHRS and CDR2 YFSETQ. The CDR3 DNA is TGCGCCAGCAGCGGCGCGGGGCGGACCGGGGAGCTGTTTTTT. It yields the protein CASSGAGRTGELFF.

This chain joins TRBV29-1 and TRBJ1-1, with a possible D match to TRBD1 (5 bases). CDR3 length: 11 amino acids. V was pared by 5 bases and J by 7 bases, with 11 bases between. Per the germline V gene, CDR1 is SQVTM and CDR2 is ANQGSEA. The CDR3 DNA sequence: TGCAGCGTTCAGGGAGGGGTTGAAGCTTTCTTT. It is translated as CSVQGGVEAFF. Variable domain in full (rest from reference TRBV29-1 and TRBJ1-1): SAVISQKPSRDICQRGTSLTIQCQVDSQVTMMFWYRQQPGQSLTLIATANQGSEATYESGFVIDKFPISRPNLTFSTLTVSNMSPEDSSIYLCSVQGGVEAFFGQGTRLTVV.

In this sample, this clonotype turned up many times. The chain carries TRBV15 and TRBJ2-5; 8 bases are shared with TRBD2. The CDR3 length is 15 residues. J lost 4 bases, V lost 4 bases, and 8 bases had no gene match. Germline CDR1 is LNHNV and CDR2 is YYDKDF (reference sequence). Here the CDR3 reads CATSTPRGGGETQYF. In nucleotides, the CDR3 is TGTGCCACCAGCACCCCCCGGGGGGGGGGAGAGACCCAGTACTTC.

Of note for this clonotype: The junction shows a germline mismatch at one end, possibly a read error. The V and J genes are TRBV25-1 and TRBJ2-7; maybe TRBD1 (5 bases). This CDR3 is 12 amino acids long. Germline CDR1 and CDR2: MGHDK and SYGVNS. In DNA, the CDR3 is TGTGCCAGCAGGGGGCTCTCCTCCGAGCAGTACTTC. It yields the protein CASRGLSSEQYF.

For this clonotype: Sequence at one end of the junction differs from germline and may be a read error. The chain carries TRBV20-1 and TRBJ1-4; D might be TRBD1 (5 bases). This CDR3 has 15 amino acids. The germline CDR1 and CDR2 sequences are DFQATT and SNEGSKA (reference sequence). The CDR3 spells CSARDPSGRGEKLLF. DNA of the CDR3: TGCAGTGCTAGAGATCCCAGCGGGAGGGGTGAAAAACTGCTTTTT.

In this sample, this clonotype turned up many times. The chain is built from TRBV6-6 and TRBJ2-5, with D possibly matching TRBD2 (7 bases). Trimming removed 6 bases at V and 1 base at J, with 15 bases between. This CDR3 region has 15 residues. The germline V gene encodes CDR1 MNHNY and CDR2 SVGAGI (reference sequence). CDR3 DNA: TGTGCCAGCAGCCGCCGGGGGGCACTCCAAGAGACCCAGTACTTC. It encodes CASSRRGALQETQYF.

The chain links TRBV5-1 to TRBJ1-3; D is uncertain. The germline CDR1 and CDR2 sequences are SGHRS and YFSETQ. Trimming left V 4 bases short and J 0 bases short, with 11 bases between. CDR3 length equals 15 residues. The CDR3 region is CASSLASYSGNTIYF. The CDR3 DNA reads as TGCGCCAGCAGCCTGGCCAGCTACTCTGGAAACACCATATATTTT.

In its sample, this clonotype was seen many times. This chain connects TRBV6-1 to TRBJ1-1; D remains ambiguous. This CDR3 region has 14 residues. Germline V CDR1 and CDR2: MNHNS, SASEGT. V lost 8 bases, J lost 0 bases, and 13 bases lay in between. The CDR3 nucleotides are TGTGCCAGCCTTACTTGGACGGTGAACACTGAAGCTTTCTTT. This gives the protein CASLTWTVNTEAFF.

This clonotype was counted ten times or more. This chain uses TRBV12-3 or TRBV12-4 with TRBJ2-7; tentatively, D is TRBD2 (7 bases). Trimming cost V 3 bases and J 0 bases, with 12 bases left between them. The CDR3 is 15 amino acids. The chain's CDR3 is CASSLGRGRSYEQYF. The CDR3 DNA follows: TGTGCCAGCAGTTTGGGGCGGGGGCGCTCCTACGAGCAGTACTTC.

This clonotype turned up a few times. CDR3 sequence reads: CAISAPQQGSGNTIYF. For the CDR3, the DNA is TGTGCCATCAGTGCCCCGCAACAGGGCTCTGGAAACACCATATATTTT. The chain uses TRBV10-3 and TRBJ1-3; TRBD1 is a possible D gene (6 bases). This CDR3 is built from 16 residues. Trimming left V 4 bases short and J 0 bases short, with 13 bases between. Germline CDR1 reads ENHRY; CDR2 reads SYGVKD.

In this sample, this clonotype turned up many times. This sequence joins TRBV5-1 and TRBJ1-1, with D hard to call. The ends were cut back, 4 bases at V and 0 bases at J, with 13 bases in the middle. The germline gives CDR1 SGHRS, CDR2 YFSETQ. The CDR3 sequence is 15 residues long. The CDR3 region is CASSPERFMNTEAFF. The CDR3 bases are TGCGCCAGCAGCCCGGAAAGGTTCATGAACACTGAAGCTTTCTTT.

This clonotype was counted ten times or more. Written as DNA, the CDR3 is TGTGCCACCCGATTGGCTGGGGCCAACGTCCTGACTTTC. Encoded protein: CATRLAGANVLTF. The chain joins TRBV7-9 to TRBJ2-6; D not certain. There are 13 residues in the CDR3. CDR1 and CDR2 (germline): SEHNR, FQNEAQ (reference sequence). V lost 10 bases, J lost 2 bases, and 9 bases lay in between.

The chain is built from TRBV5-1 and TRBJ2-7; D might be TRBD1 (6 bases). The CDR3 spans 15 residues. The germline CDR1 and CDR2 sequences are SGHRS and YFSETQ. V dropped 0 bases and J dropped 3 bases, with 13 bases sitting between them. In DNA form, the CDR3 reads TGCGCCAGCAGCTTGGACCAAGACAGGAACTACGAGCAGTACTTC. Amino acids: CASSLDQDRNYEQYF.

This sequence joins TRBV29-1 and TRBJ1-1; a possible D gene is TRBD1 (5 bases). V was shortened by 6 bases and J by 8 bases, with 19 bases between the two germline ends. This CDR3 region has 13 residues. CDR1 SQVTM and CDR2 ANQGSEA come from the germline V gene. CDR3 nucleotides: TGCAGCGTCCGGGCCGGGACCGACGGAGAAGCTTTCTTT. Translated: CSVRAGTDGEAFF.

The rearrangement joins TRBV29-1 to TRBJ1-2; D call uncertain. Trimming took off 8 bases at V and 2 bases at J, with 15 bases between the two ends. Per the germline V gene, CDR1 is SQVTM and CDR2 is ANQGSEA. CDR3 length: 13 amino acids. CDR3 sequence reads: CSSSGQTNYGYTF. CDR3 in DNA: TGCAGCTCATCGGGCCAGACAAACTATGGCTACACCTTC.

A remark on this clonotype: Without the conserved terminal phenylalanine or tryptophan, this CDR3 likely stems from a read error. CDR3 amino acids: CAIAGGMGAEAFL. CDR3 bases: TGTGCCATCGCGGGGGGGATGGGGGCCGAAGCTTTCCTT. The chain is built from TRBV10-3 and TRBJ1-1, with D perhaps matching TRBD1 (6 bases). The germline V gene has CDR1 ENHRY and CDR2 SYGVKD. Trimming stripped 8 bases from V and 8 bases from J, with 18 bases between. The CDR3 loop spans 13 amino acids.

V usage is TRBV2 and J usage is TRBJ2-2; no reliable D call. Trimming took 0 bases from V and 6 from J, leaving 8 bases between them. Germline CDR1 is SNHLY and CDR2 is FYNNEI. This CDR3 contains 14 residues. The CDR3 DNA follows: TGTGCCAGCAGTGAAGCCATCCCTTCCGGGGAGCTGTTTTTT. The encoded protein is CASSEAIPSGELFF.

There are many counts of this clonotype. The chain joins TRBV7-8 to TRBJ1-1; D is unclear. This CDR3 comprises 15 residues. With 3 bases removed from V and 1 base from J, the gap between germline ends came to 12 bases. CDR1 is SGHVS, CDR2 FQNEAQ, per germline. CDR3 sequence: CASSFAGGRNTEAFF. The CDR3 coding sequence is TGTGCCAGCAGCTTTGCAGGAGGACGGAACACTGAAGCTTTCTTT. The full variable domain, rest sourced from reference TRBV7-8 and TRBJ1-1, is GAGVSQSPRYKVAKRGQDVALRCDPISGHVSLFWYQQALGQGPEFLTYFQNEAQLDKSGLPSDRFFAERPEGSVSTLKIQRTQQEDSAVYLCASSFAGGRNTEAFFGQGTRLTVV.

This clonotype appeared many times. The J gene is TRBJ1-5, the V gene TRBV6-5, with a tentative D call TRBD1 (6 bases). CDR3 length equals 15 residues. Per the germline V gene, CDR1 is MNHEY and CDR2 is SVGAGI. Deletions cut 6 bases from V and 5 bases from J, with 17 bases between. The CDR3 reads CASRRTASQYQPQHF. CDR3 DNA: TGTGCCAGCAGGCGGACAGCTAGCCAATATCAGCCCCAGCATTTT.

Turning to this clonotype: This sequence may be a read error, since a much larger clone differs from it by one base. Without the conserved terminal phenylalanine or tryptophan, this CDR3 likely stems from a read error. The gene calls are TRBV7-2 and TRBJ1-1; tentatively, D is TRBD1 (6 bases). CDR1 is SGHTA, CDR2 FQGNSA, per germline. The CDR3 loop spans 16 amino acids. V lost 5 bases and J lost 4, with 20 bases in between. The CDR3 loop reads CASSPYDAGGGTEAFL. As DNA, the CDR3 is TGTGCCAGCAGCCCCTACGATGCGGGGGGCGGCACTGAAGCTTTCCTT.

The chain recombines TRBV9 with TRBJ2-2; 8 nucleotides match TRBD2. V lost 3 bases and J lost 5; bases outside the gene matches: 9. Looked up from germline, CDR1 is SGDLS and CDR2 is YYNGEE. The CDR3 runs 16 residues. CDR3 residues: CASSADPSGRTGELFF. The CDR3 DNA reads TGTGCCAGCAGCGCAGACCCCAGCGGGAGAACCGGGGAGCTGTTTTTT.

This clonotype came up a few times. The V call is TRBV4-1, the J call TRBJ1-5; 9 positions match TRBD1. This CDR3 is 16 amino acids long. Per germline, CDR1 MGHRA and CDR2 YSYEKL. V dropped 0 bases and J dropped 5; count of bases not matched to a gene: 5. The CDR3 loop is CASSQEVTGGYQPQHF. The CDR3 region has the DNA TGCGCCAGCAGCCAAGAGGTTACAGGGGGCTATCAGCCCCAGCATTTT.